These 12 T cell receptor beta chains were all obtained from the same sample, sequenced in a study of graft-versus-host responses after intestinal transplantation. Antigen specificity for these receptors is unknown. Assay: immunoSEQ multiplex PCR; the TCRdb copy retains only in-frame clones and omits some. There are about 39,000 clones in the sample; 93% occur only once, and about 20% lies in the top ten. This material consisted of unstimulated CD8+ T cells sorted from spleen or lymph node cells, taken before transplant. The source of these receptors is a human donor who was the organ donor for an intestinal transplant.

In its sample, this clone was seen once. The CDR3 reads CASSLNLAGGPVENEQFF. In DNA form, the CDR3 reads TGTGCCAGCAGCTTAAATCTAGCGGGAGGGCCAGTGGAGAATGAGCAGTTCTTC. The chain employs TRBV7-3 and TRBJ2-1; 12 positions agree with TRBD2. This CDR3 is built from 18 residues. Germline CDR1 is SGHTA and CDR2 is FQGTGA. Trimming cost V 1 base and J 7 bases; bases outside gene matches: 11. The whole variable domain, remainder taken from reference TRBV7-3 and TRBJ2-1, is GAGVSQTPSNKVTEKGKYVELRCDPISGHTALYWYRQSLGQGPEFLIYFQGTGAADDSGLPNDRFFAVRPEGSVSTLKIQRTERGDSAVYLCASSLNLAGGPVENEQFFGPGTRLTVL.

The J gene is TRBJ1-5, the V gene TRBV5-6, with 8 bases that match TRBD1. Trimming cost V 0 bases and J 11 bases; bases outside gene matches: 7. CDR1 and CDR2 (germline): SGHDT, YYEEEE. The CDR3 has 14 amino acids. The CDR3 is CASSLGQGLGAQHF. The CDR3 DNA is TGTGCCAGCAGCTTGGGACAGGGGTTAGGGGCCCAGCATTTT.

CDR3 protein: CASSLGGGTNTEAFF. CDR3 bases: TGTGCCAGCAGCTTAGGCGGGGGGACGAACACTGAAGCTTTCTTT. The V and J genes are TRBV7-9 and TRBJ1-1; maybe TRBD1 (5 bases). The CDR3 length is 15 residues. V lost 1 base and J 1 base, leaving 10 bases between the germline ends. Germline V gives CDR1 SEHNR, CDR2 FQNEAQ (reference sequence).

The chain is built from TRBV11-2 and TRBJ2-2; TRBD1 aligns across 7 bases. The CDR3 spans 16 residues. CDR1 is SGHAT, CDR2 FQNNGV, per germline. V trimming: 3 bases; J trimming: 4 bases; junction bases outside the gene matches: 8. The CDR3: CASSLSRGQVTGELFF. The DNA of the CDR3 is TGTGCCAGCAGCTTGTCTAGGGGGCAGGTCACCGGGGAGCTGTTTTTT. Full variable domain (rest looked up from reference TRBV11-2 and TRBJ2-2): EAGVAQSPRYKIIEKRQSVAFWCNPISGHATLYWYQQILGQGPKLLIQFQNNGVVDDSQLPKDRFSAERLKGVDSTLKIQPAKLEDSAVYLCASSLSRGQVTGELFFGEGSRLTVL.

This clone was counted a single time. This sequence joins TRBV7-6 and TRBJ2-1; 12 nucleotides align to TRBD1. The V segment lost 2 bases and the J segment 10 bases; nucleotides outside the gene matches: 12. Germline V gene sequence: CDR1 SGHVS, CDR2 FNYEAQ. The CDR3 spans 17 residues. This CDR3 is CASSLTPRDRGLGEQFF. CDR3 bases: TGTGCCAGCAGCTTAACCCCGCGGGACAGGGGGCTAGGGGAGCAGTTCTTC. Full variable domain (rest looked up from reference TRBV7-6 and TRBJ2-1): GAGVSQSPRYKVTKRGQDVALRCDPISGHVSLYWYRQALGQGPEFLTYFNYEAQQDKSGLPNDRFSAERPEGSISTLTIQRTEQRDSAMYRCASSLTPRDRGLGEQFFGPGTRLTVL.

The gene calls are TRBV7-9 and TRBJ2-5; no reliable D call. CDR3 length equals 14 residues. V lost 3 bases and J lost 2, with 10 bases in between. CDR1 is SEHNR, CDR2 FQNEAQ, per germline (reference sequence). The CDR3 nucleotides read TGTGCCAGCAGCTTGGTCGGAAGTCAAGAGACCCAGTACTTC. This translates into CASSLVGSQETQYF.

This clone was observed a single time. This chain joins TRBV9 and TRBJ2-2; 8 bases fit TRBD2. The CDR3 has 16 amino acids. Germline lookup yields CDR1 SGDLS and CDR2 YYNGEE. V shed 1 base and J 1 base; nucleotides not matched to a gene: 3. This CDR3 is CASSVRSGRNTGELFF. The CDR3 DNA sequence: TGTGCCAGCAGCGTAAGGAGCGGGAGGAACACCGGGGAGCTGTTTTTT.

The chain is built from TRBV9 and TRBJ1-5; 8 bases map to TRBD1. This CDR3 region has 18 residues. J was trimmed by 0 bases and V by 0 bases; bases with no gene match: 8. CDR1 and CDR2 from the germline V gene are SGDLS and YYNGEE. This chain's CDR3 is CASSVVDRAVYSNQPQHF. CDR3 coding DNA: TGTGCCAGCAGCGTAGTGGACAGGGCCGTCTATAGCAATCAGCCCCAGCATTTT.

The chain couples TRBV28 to TRBJ1-2; D is possibly TRBD1 (5 bases). CDR1 is MDHEN and CDR2 is SYDVKM in the germline V gene. The V end lost 0 bases, the J end lost 4 bases, and 24 bases lay between the germline ends. This CDR3 is 19 amino acids long. CDR3 in amino acids: CASSLCEGRGQYEIYGYTF. The CDR3 DNA reads as TGTGCCAGCAGTTTATGCGAGGGGAGGGGTCAATACGAAATCTATGGCTACACCTTC.

V is TRBV28 and J is TRBJ2-2; D is possibly TRBD2 (5 bases). Germline CDR1 reads MDHEN; CDR2 reads SYDVKM. V was clipped by 6 bases and J by 1 base, with 9 bases between them. This CDR3 region has 14 residues. The CDR3 sequence: CASSRTGNTGELFF. Written as DNA, the CDR3 is TGTGCCAGCAGCAGGACTGGGAACACCGGGGAGCTGTTTTTT. The variable domain in full, completed from reference TRBV28 and TRBJ2-2, reads DVKVTQSSRYLVKRTGEKVFLECVQDMDHENMFWYRQDPGLGLRLIYFSYDVKMKEKGDIPEGYSVSREKKERFSLILESASTNQTSMYLCASSRTGNTGELFFGEGSRLTVL.

The V and J genes are TRBV19 and TRBJ2-7; 8 bases are shared with TRBD2. V lost 5 bases to trimming and J lost 3 bases; unmatched junction nucleotides: 3. Per germline, CDR1 LNHDA and CDR2 SQIVND (reference sequence). The CDR3 length is 13 residues. CDR3 nucleotide sequence: TGTGCCAGTAGTCCTACTAGCGGCTACGAGCAGTACTTC. The encoded protein is CASSPTSGYEQYF.

The V and J genes are TRBV27 and TRBJ2-3, with TRBD2 identical over 9 bases. J was trimmed by 4 bases and V by 6 bases; bases with no gene match: 8. CDR1 and CDR2 from the germline V gene are MNHEY and SMNVEV (reference sequence). The CDR3 has 15 amino acids. The chain's CDR3 is CASSRRREGPDTQYF. In DNA form, the CDR3 reads TGTGCCAGCAGCAGAAGGCGGGAGGGCCCAGATACGCAGTATTTT.